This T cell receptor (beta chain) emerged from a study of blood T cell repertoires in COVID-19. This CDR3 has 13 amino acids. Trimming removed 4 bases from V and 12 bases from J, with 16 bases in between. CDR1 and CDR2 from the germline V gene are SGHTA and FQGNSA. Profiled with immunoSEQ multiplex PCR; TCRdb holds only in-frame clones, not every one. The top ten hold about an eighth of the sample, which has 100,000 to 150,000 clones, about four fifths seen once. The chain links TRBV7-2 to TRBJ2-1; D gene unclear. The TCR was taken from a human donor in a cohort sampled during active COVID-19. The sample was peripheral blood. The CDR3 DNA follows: TGTGCCAGCAGCTCAGAGACTCGTATGGCGCAGTTCTTC. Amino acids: CASSSETRMAQFF. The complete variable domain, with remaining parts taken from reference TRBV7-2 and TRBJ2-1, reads GAGVSQSPSNKVTEKGKDVELRCDPISGHTALYWYRQSLGQGLEFLIYFQGNSAPDKSGLPSDRFSAERTGGSVSTLTIQRTQQEDSAVYLCASSSETRMAQFFGPGTRLTVL.